Shown below are 18 T cell receptor beta chains from a single sample sequenced in a study of blood T cell repertoires in COVID-19. Using immunoSEQ multiplex PCR, the repertoire was profiled, and TCRdb retains in-frame clones only, with some absent. Of tens of thousands of clones in the sample, 80% to 90% were seen once. The sequenced material came from peripheral blood. The receptor set was obtained from a man aged 55-75 years with acute or convalescent COVID-19.

Only a few counts were recorded for this clone. The rearrangement joins TRBV24-1 to TRBJ1-2; TRBD1 aligns across 11 bases. The CDR3 has 14 amino acids. V lost 9 bases, J lost 8 bases, and 10 bases stayed unmatched. Germline-derived CDR1 and CDR2 are KGHDR and SFDVKD. CDR3 nucleotide sequence: TGTGCCACCCGGGACAGGGGGTCTAATGGGGGCTACACCTTC. It translates to CATRDRGSNGGYTF.

The rearrangement uses TRBV19 and TRBJ1-2; D perhaps matches TRBD1 (6 bases). Trimming pared 5 bases from V and 8 bases from J, leaving 18 bases between. The CDR3 spans 14 residues. Germline CDR1 LNHDA, CDR2 SQIVND (reference sequence). As DNA, the CDR3 is TGTGCCAGTAGTTCGGACAGATTCGCGCTCGGCTACACCTTC. It translates to CASSSDRFALGYTF.

The genes are TRBV3-1 (or the pseudogene TRBV3-2) and TRBJ1-1; D is uncertain. Germline CDR1 reads LGHDT; CDR2 reads YNNKEL (reference sequence). V lost 6 bases, J lost 3 bases, and 8 bases lay in between. This CDR3 has 12 amino acids. The CDR3 loop reads CASSPQYTEAFF. The CDR3 nucleotides read TGTGCCAGCAGTCCACAATACACTGAAGCTTTCTTT.

V and J are TRBV5-1 and TRBJ2-7; 7 bases fit TRBD1. V lost 4 bases, J lost 1 base, and 5 bases stayed unmatched. CDR3 length equals 14 residues. Germline loops: CDR1 SGHRS, CDR2 YFSETQ. CDR3 in amino acids: CASSATGPSYEQYF. In DNA form, the CDR3 reads TGCGCCAGCAGCGCGACAGGGCCTTCCTACGAGCAGTACTTC.

CDR3 amino acids: CSVLSGGGTYEQYF. CDR3 nucleotide sequence: TGCAGCGTTCTAAGCGGGGGGGGGACCTACGAGCAGTACTTC. The chain couples TRBV29-1 to TRBJ2-7, with 10 bases lining up with TRBD2. Per germline, CDR1 SQVTM and CDR2 ANQGSEA. The ends lost 5 bases at V and 2 bases at J; junction bases unmatched: 6. The CDR3 is 14 residues long.

This sequence joins TRBV5-1 and TRBJ1-3, with D possibly matching TRBD1 (6 bases). CDR1 and CDR2 (germline): SGHRS, YFSETQ. The CDR3 has 14 residues. V gave up 3 bases and J gave up 1 base, with 8 bases separating them. The CDR3 coding sequence is TGCGCCAGCAGCTCACAGGGATCTGGAAACACCATATATTTT. It yields the protein CASSSQGSGNTIYF.

This clone has a single count. This chain's CDR3 is CASSTYSGANTGELFF. The CDR3 DNA reads TGTGCCAGTAGTACCTATAGCGGGGCAAACACCGGGGAGCTGTTTTTT. The chain recombines TRBV19 with TRBJ2-2; 8 bases fit TRBD2. The CDR3 has 16 residues. V lost 4 bases, J lost 2 bases, and 6 bases stayed unmatched. From germline, CDR1 is LNHDA and CDR2 SQIVND (reference sequence). Full variable domain (remainder filled in from reference TRBV19 and TRBJ2-2): DGGITQSPKYLFRKEGQNVTLSCEQNLNHDAMYWYRQDPGQGLRLIYYSQIVNDFQKGDIAEGYSVSREKKESFPLTVTSAQKNPTAFYLCASSTYSGANTGELFFGEGSRLTVL.

The chain recombines TRBV5-4 with TRBJ1-4, with 9 bases matching TRBD1. The CDR3 runs to 15 residues. The trim removed 4 bases at V and 10 bases at J, leaving 11 bases unmatched. In germline, CDR1 is SGHNT, CDR2 YYREEE (reference sequence). The CDR3 DNA sequence: TGTGCCAGCAGCGTATGGGACAGGGAGGGGCTAAAACTGTTTTTT. This translates into CASSVWDREGLKLFF.

This CDR3 reads CASSVPSGLNYGYTF. The CDR3 coding sequence is TGTGCCAGTAGTGTCCCCTCGGGGTTAAACTATGGCTACACCTTC. The chain uses TRBV19 and TRBJ1-2, with D hard to call. Germline V gives CDR1 LNHDA, CDR2 SQIVND (reference sequence). V was trimmed by 5 bases and J by 2 bases, leaving 15 bases between them. There are 15 residues in the CDR3.

J is TRBJ2-5 and V is TRBV9, with 7 bases lining up with TRBD2. The CDR3 loop spans 16 amino acids. The V segment lost 3 bases and the J segment 0 bases; nucleotides outside the gene matches: 8. From germline, CDR1 is SGDLS and CDR2 YYNGEE. CDR3 coding DNA: TGTGCCAGCAGCGCAGTGTTGGGAGGGTACCAAGAGACCCAGTACTTC. This translates into CASSAVLGGYQETQYF.

This clone was observed a few times. The chain combines TRBV19 with TRBJ1-1; D is possibly TRBD1 (6 bases). Per the germline V gene, CDR1 is LNHDA and CDR2 is SQIVND (reference sequence). The V end was cut by 3 bases, the J end by 1 base, with 9 bases between. This CDR3 comprises 14 residues. The CDR3 loop reads CASSITRGNTEAFF. Here the CDR3 DNA reads TGTGCCAGTAGTATCACCAGGGGGAACACTGAAGCTTTCTTT. The whole variable domain, filled in from reference TRBV19 and TRBJ1-1, reads DGGITQSPKYLFRKEGQNVTLSCEQNLNHDAMYWYRQDPGQGLRLIYYSQIVNDFQKGDIAEGYSVSREKKESFPLTVTSAQKNPTAFYLCASSITRGNTEAFFGQGTRLTVV.

The V call is TRBV7-2, the J call TRBJ2-5, with 9 bases fitting TRBD2. Germline CDR1 is SGHTA and CDR2 is FQGNSA. V lost 3 bases, J lost 4 bases, and 9 bases stayed unmatched. The CDR3 spans 16 residues. CDR3 residues: CASSFAGGFRGETQYF. The DNA for the CDR3 is TGTGCCAGCAGCTTTGCGGGGGGGTTTCGGGGAGAGACCCAGTACTTC.

This rearrangement joins TRBV5-6 to TRBJ2-4, with TRBD1 identical over 9 bases. CDR1 and CDR2 (germline): SGHDT, YYEEEE. V lost 4 bases and J lost 8; bases outside the gene matches: 10. This CDR3 is 15 amino acids long. The CDR3 DNA reads as TGTGCCAGCAGCCGAAGAGGACAGGGGAGGGACATTCAGTACTTC. Translating it yields CASSRRGQGRDIQYF.

This chain links TRBV29-1 with TRBJ1-1; the match to TRBD1 covers 8 bases. Trimming at V came to 5 bases and at J to 0 bases, leaving 8 bases not matched to a gene. Germline CDR1 is SQVTM and CDR2 is ANQGSEA. The CDR3 has 15 amino acids. The CDR3: CSVLHRQGMNTEAFF. CDR3 nucleotide sequence: TGCAGCGTTTTACATAGACAGGGGATGAACACTGAAGCTTTCTTT.

The gene calls are TRBV2 and TRBJ2-7, with a tentative D call TRBD1 (6 bases). Trimming stripped 5 bases from V and 3 bases from J, with 11 bases between. Germline V gene data show CDR1 as SNHLY and CDR2 as FYNNEI. This CDR3 region has 13 residues. In DNA, the CDR3 is TGTGCCAGCAGTTCCGACAGGAGCTACGAGCAGTACTTC. It translates to CASSSDRSYEQYF.

The V gene is TRBV5-4, the J gene TRBJ1-2; TRBD1 matches at 9 bases. CDR1 is SGHNT and CDR2 is YYREEE in the germline V gene (reference sequence). The CDR3 covers 16 residues. V trimming: 4 bases; J trimming: 4 bases; junction bases outside the gene matches: 11. The CDR3 region is CASSPKRDRASYGYTF. CDR3 sequence (DNA): TGTGCCAGCAGCCCCAAAAGGGACAGGGCCAGCTATGGCTACACCTTC.

This chain joins TRBV19 and TRBJ2-4; 11 bases are a match to TRBD1. V lost 5 bases and J lost 1; bases outside the gene matches: 1. This CDR3 spans 15 amino acids. CDR1 LNHDA and CDR2 SQIVND come from the germline V gene (reference sequence). This CDR3 reads CASSGQGAAKNIQYF. The CDR3 region has the DNA TGTGCCAGTAGTGGACAGGGGGCCGCCAAAAACATTCAGTACTTC.

V is TRBV10-2 and J is TRBJ1-2; 10 positions agree with TRBD1. There are 13 residues in the CDR3. Trimming cost V 2 bases and J 7 bases; bases outside gene matches: 1. Germline V gives CDR1 WSHSY, CDR2 SAAADI. The CDR3 region has the DNA TGCGCCAGCAGTGAGGGGACAGGGGTTGGCTACACCTTC. Residues: CASSEGTGVGYTF.